These 18 T cell receptor beta chains share one sample of origin, sequenced in a study of T cell responses to AZD1222 COVID-19 vaccine (dated by TCRdb to the early 2020s). Sample time point, as interpreted from the label and publication: baseline before first vaccination. Receptor amplification or capture employed the immunoSEQ multiplex PCR assay. Entries here come from immuneACCESS through TCRdb and include only in-frame sequences with V and J called. Some clones fail to appear in such tables; in the studies checked, an unresolved V gene covers under half of the shortfall, and the cause of the remainder is unknown. The sample table contains 150,000 to 200,000 clones; only one count was recorded for more than 75% of them. Clones ranked in the top ten supply over 0.75% of the sample. The sequences come from peripheral blood, collected on day 0 of AZD1222 vaccination. These receptors came from an adult in good health.

The rearrangement joins TRBV29-1 to TRBJ1-1; possible D gene TRBD1, 6 bases. With 4 bases removed from V and 5 bases from J, the gap between germline ends came to 11 bases. CDR3 size: 12 residues. CDR1 is SQVTM, CDR2 ANQGSEA, per germline. CDR3 residues: CSVVGGATEAFF. In DNA form, the CDR3 reads TGCAGCGTTGTTGGGGGGGCGACTGAAGCTTTCTTT.

The gene calls are TRBV13 and TRBJ1-2, with TRBD1 matching 12 bases. J was trimmed by 4 bases and V by 1 base; bases with no gene match: 10. The CDR3 consists of 18 residues. Germline V gene lookup returns CDR1 PRHDT and CDR2 FYEKMQ (reference sequence). The CDR3, as DNA: TGTGCCAGCAGCTTAGTGGCCGGGACAGGGGGCATCGGCTATGGCTACACCTTC. This sequence encodes CASSLVAGTGGIGYGYTF.

The J gene is TRBJ2-7, the V gene TRBV29-1, with 7 positions matching TRBD1. The V gene end was trimmed by 6 bases and the J gene end by 4 bases; junction bases not matched to a gene: 6. In germline, CDR1 is SQVTM, CDR2 ANQGSEA. CDR3 length: 12 amino acids. In DNA, the CDR3 is TGCAGCGTAACGGGACAGCTTTACGAGCAGTACTTC. Residues: CSVTGQLYEQYF.

The genes are TRBV5-5 and TRBJ1-3; 11 nucleotides align to TRBD1. The CDR3 spans 15 residues. Germline V gene data show CDR1 as SGHKS and CDR2 as YYEKEE (reference sequence). J lost 4 bases, V lost 5 bases, and 5 bases had no gene match. This chain's CDR3 is CASSRTGGAGNTIYF. CDR3 nucleotides: TGTGCCAGCAGTCGGACAGGGGGCGCGGGAAACACCATATATTTT.

The V and J genes are TRBV3-1 (or the pseudogene TRBV3-2) and TRBJ1-2, with no clear D. The CDR3 covers 14 residues. V lost 0 bases, J lost 2 bases, and 7 bases lay in between. The germline CDR1 and CDR2 sequences are LGHDT and YNNKEL (reference sequence). CDR3 bases: TGTGCCAGCAGCCAAGACAGTATAAACTATGGCTACACCTTC. Encoded protein: CASSQDSINYGYTF.

V is TRBV27 and J is TRBJ2-5; 7 nucleotides match TRBD2. Germline CDR1 MNHEY, CDR2 SMNVEV (reference sequence). The CDR3 runs to 13 residues. After removal of 3 bases from V and 4 bases from J, the junction contained 2 bases not matched to a gene. The CDR3 nucleotides read TGTGCCAGCAGTTTCTCGGGGGGAGAGACCCAGTACTTC. Encoded protein: CASSFSGGETQYF.

The V and J genes are TRBV29-1 and TRBJ2-1; a possible D gene is TRBD2 (5 bases). CDR1 and CDR2 from the germline V gene are SQVTM and ANQGSEA. V shed 3 bases and J shed 7 bases, with 10 bases lying between them. The CDR3 length is 12 residues. CDR3 residues: CSVDHEGNEQFF. As DNA, the CDR3 is TGCAGCGTTGATCATGAGGGAAATGAGCAGTTCTTC.

The rearrangement uses TRBV12-5 and TRBJ2-2, with 11 bases lining up with TRBD1. This CDR3 region has 18 residues. Losses at the gene ends were 0 bases for V and 3 bases for J; bases not matched to a gene: 6. Per germline, CDR1 LGHNT and CDR2 FRNRAP. The DNA of the CDR3 is TGTGCTAGTGGTTTGGTAAAATCGGGACAGGGGGACACCGGGGAGCTGTTTTTT. This translates into CASGLVKSGQGDTGELFF.

CDR3 in DNA: TGTGCCAGCACAATAGAGGGGCGGTTGAACACTGAAGCTTTCTTT. Protein sequence: CASTIEGRLNTEAFF. The chain is built from TRBV6-5 and TRBJ1-1; the D gene is possibly TRBD1 (5 bases). CDR1 is MNHEY, CDR2 SVGAGI, per germline. The CDR3 consists of 15 residues. V lost 7 bases and J lost 0, with 15 bases in between.

The V and J genes are TRBV18 and TRBJ1-2, with D perhaps matching TRBD1 (6 bases). Germline V gene data show CDR1 as KGHSH and CDR2 as LQKENI. This CDR3 is 15 amino acids long. Trimming took off 2 bases at V and 3 bases at J, with 13 bases between the two ends. This chain's CDR3 is CASSPEVGGDYGYTF. The CDR3 nucleotides read TGTGCCAGCTCACCAGAGGTGGGGGGCGACTATGGCTACACCTTC. Variable domain in full (rest from reference TRBV18 and TRBJ1-2): NAGVMQNPRHLVRRRGQEARLRCSPMKGHSHVYWYRQLPEEGLKFMVYLQKENIIDESGMPKERFSAEFPKEGPSILRIQQVVRGDSAAYFCASSPEVGGDYGYTFGSGTRLTVV.

V usage is TRBV2 and J usage is TRBJ2-7; TRBD1 agrees at 8 bases. This CDR3 region has 13 residues. V shed 6 bases, J shed 2 bases, and the junction held 3 bases outside the gene matches. Germline lookup yields CDR1 SNHLY and CDR2 FYNNEI. This CDR3 is CASSAGQAYEQYF. The CDR3 DNA follows: TGTGCCAGCAGCGCGGGACAGGCCTACGAGCAGTACTTC.

This clone has only one observation. This chain links TRBV9 with TRBJ1-1; tentatively, D is TRBD1 (6 bases). The CDR3 sequence is 16 residues long. V was pared by 0 bases and J by 0 bases, with 12 bases between. Germline loops: CDR1 SGDLS, CDR2 YYNGEE. This CDR3 reads CASSVGGLPMNTEAFF. The CDR3 coding sequence is TGTGCCAGCAGCGTAGGGGGGCTACCAATGAACACTGAAGCTTTCTTT.

The V call is TRBV5-6, the J call TRBJ2-1, with TRBD2 identical over 7 bases. The germline CDR1 and CDR2 sequences are SGHDT and YYEEEE. The CDR3 extends over 11 amino acids. Losses at the gene ends were 4 bases for V and 8 bases for J; bases not matched to a gene: 0. The CDR3 is CASSLADEQFF. CDR3 in DNA: TGTGCCAGCAGCCTAGCGGATGAGCAGTTCTTC. Together with reference TRBV5-6 and TRBJ2-1, the CDR3 gives the full variable domain: DAGVTQSPTHLIKTRGQQVTLRCSPKSGHDTVSWYQQALGQGPQFIFQYYEEEERQRGNFPDRFSGHQFPNYSSELNVNALLLGDSALYLCASSLADEQFFGPGTRLTVL.

The rearrangement joins TRBV11-2 to TRBJ1-2, with D hard to call. The ends were cut back, 0 bases at V and 3 bases at J, with 11 bases in the middle. The germline V gene encodes CDR1 SGHAT and CDR2 FQNNGV. The CDR3 sequence is 15 residues long. This chain's CDR3 is CASSLDPGAYYGYTF. CDR3 in DNA: TGTGCCAGCAGCTTAGATCCGGGAGCCTACTATGGCTACACCTTC.

This rearrangement joins TRBV13 to TRBJ2-3; a possible D gene is TRBD1 (6 bases). CDR1 is PRHDT, CDR2 FYEKMQ, per germline (reference sequence). The ends were cut back, 7 bases at V and 3 bases at J, with 17 bases in the middle. This CDR3 has 15 amino acids. This CDR3 reads CASTSRVGATDTQYF. CDR3 nucleotides: TGTGCCAGCACCTCCCGGGTGGGGGCAACAGATACGCAGTATTTT.

The gene calls are TRBV7-8 and TRBJ1-1; D is unclear. V lost 1 base to trimming and J lost 0 bases, with 6 bases between them. CDR1 and CDR2 (germline): SGHVS, FQNEAQ. The CDR3 runs to 14 residues. CDR3 in amino acids: CASSLGHLNTEAFF. CDR3 coding DNA: TGTGCCAGCAGCTTAGGACACCTGAACACTGAAGCTTTCTTT. Using reference TRBV7-8 and TRBJ1-1 for the parts outside the CDR3, the full variable domain is GAGVSQSPRYKVAKRGQDVALRCDPISGHVSLFWYQQALGQGPEFLTYFQNEAQLDKSGLPSDRFFAERPEGSVSTLKIQRTQQEDSAVYLCASSLGHLNTEAFFGQGTRLTVV.

The rearrangement joins TRBV18 to TRBJ2-7, with a weak D call TRBD2 (5 bases). The CDR3 contains 15 residues. Trimming pared 2 bases from V and 4 bases from J, leaving 15 bases between. Germline V gene lookup returns CDR1 KGHSH and CDR2 LQKENI. In DNA form, the CDR3 reads TGTGCCAGCTCACCATCGGGGTCTACGCCTTACGAGCAGTACTTC. Its protein is CASSPSGSTPYEQYF.

This clone was counted once. The CDR3 DNA is TGTGCCAGCAGCTCGACACAGGGTCAGTGGGAGACCCAGTACTTC. Encoded protein: CASSSTQGQWETQYF. V gene TRBV5-4 combines with J gene TRBJ2-5; weak D call: TRBD1 (6 bases). Germline CDR1 reads SGHNT; CDR2 reads YYREEE (reference sequence). The CDR3 runs to 15 residues. Trimming removed 3 bases from V and 5 bases from J, with 17 bases in between.